Following are 20 T cell receptor beta chains from one sample sequenced in a study of blood T cell repertoires in COVID-19. Repertoires were generated with immunoSEQ multiplex PCR, while TCRdb's copy carries only in-frame clones and drops some. This table has around 140,000 clones, approximately 84% appearing once. The sequenced sample consisted of peripheral blood. These TCRs come from a woman in her fifties or sixties with acute or convalescent COVID-19.

There are a few counts of this clone. The chain joins TRBV18 to TRBJ1-3, with a tentative D call TRBD1 (6 bases). The germline V gene has CDR1 KGHSH and CDR2 LQKENI. Trimming pared 2 bases from V and 6 bases from J, leaving 11 bases between. The CDR3 extends over 14 amino acids. The CDR3 bases are TGTGCCAGCTCACCAACAGGGAACCCAAACACCATATATTTT. Translated: CASSPTGNPNTIYF.

This clone was picked up one time. The gene calls are TRBV15 and TRBJ1-1; no definite D call. This CDR3 has 13 residues. Germline values: CDR1 LNHNV, CDR2 YYDKDF (reference sequence). Trimming cost V 0 bases and J 5 bases, with 7 bases left between them. The CDR3 reads CATSREMATEAFF. The CDR3 DNA follows: TGTGCCACCAGCAGAGAAATGGCAACTGAAGCTTTCTTT.

V usage is TRBV6-2 or TRBV6-3 and J usage is TRBJ2-1; D is unclear. The CDR3 contains 13 residues. From germline, CDR1 is MNHEY and CDR2 SVGEGT. Trimming removed 5 bases at V and 5 bases at J, with 10 bases between. CDR3 amino acids: CASSIGANNEQFF. In DNA, the CDR3 is TGTGCCAGCAGTATCGGAGCCAACAATGAGCAGTTCTTC.

This chain uses TRBV10-2 with TRBJ2-2; TRBD1 is a possible D gene (6 bases). The germline V gene has CDR1 WSHSY and CDR2 SAAADI. V lost 7 bases to trimming and J lost 4 bases, with 13 bases between them. This CDR3 is built from 14 residues. The DNA for the CDR3 is TGCGCCAGCACTTGGACAGACCGCACCGGGGAGCTGTTTTTT. Residues: CASTWTDRTGELFF.

This clone was observed a handful of times. The rearrangement uses TRBV18 and TRBJ2-2; D ambiguous. Germline CDR1 is KGHSH and CDR2 is LQKENI. The CDR3 spans 12 residues. V lost 8 bases, J lost 4 bases, and 8 bases lay in between. The CDR3 sequence is CASQQSTGELFF. In DNA, the CDR3 is TGTGCCAGCCAACAGAGCACCGGGGAGCTGTTTTTT.

J is TRBJ1-1 and V is TRBV4-1; D is perhaps TRBD1 (5 bases). V lost 1 base, J lost 0 bases, and 15 bases lay in between. This CDR3 is built from 17 residues. Germline lookup yields CDR1 MGHRA and CDR2 YSYEKL. CDR3 sequence: CASSQVHRPGVNTEAFF. The CDR3 DNA reads TGCGCCAGCAGCCAAGTTCACAGGCCTGGCGTGAACACTGAAGCTTTCTTT.

The chain employs TRBV19 and TRBJ1-4; a weak D match, TRBD1 (6 bases). The CDR3 is 15 amino acids. V was shortened by 1 base and J by 7 bases, with 13 bases between the two germline ends. Germline lookup yields CDR1 LNHDA and CDR2 SQIVND (reference sequence). This CDR3 reads CASSIGSGAREKLFF. The CDR3 nucleotides are TGTGCCAGTAGTATAGGATCAGGGGCTCGTGAAAAACTGTTTTTT.

This clone was observed a few times. The chain couples TRBV28 to TRBJ1-6, with D unclear. Trimming took 4 bases from V and 7 from J, leaving 14 bases between them. Germline V CDR1 and CDR2: MDHEN, SYDVKM. There are 15 residues in the CDR3. The CDR3 DNA reads TGTGCCAGCAGTTCACAGCCCCGCACAAATTCACCCCTCCACTTT. As protein: CASSSQPRTNSPLHF.

In DNA form, the CDR3 reads TGCGCCAGCAGCTCCGGACAGGTGAACACTGAAGCTTTCTTT. It encodes CASSSGQVNTEAFF. The chain links TRBV5-1 to TRBJ1-1, with 7 bases aligning to TRBD1. Germline V lookup: CDR1 SGHRS, CDR2 YFSETQ. The V segment lost 3 bases and the J segment 0 bases; nucleotides outside the gene matches: 2. CDR3 length: 14 residues.

The chain carries TRBV28 and TRBJ1-6; 10 bases align to TRBD1. The V and J ends lost 5 bases and 9 bases, in that order; junction bases with no gene match: 7. The CDR3 has 15 amino acids. Per germline, CDR1 MDHEN and CDR2 SYDVKM. CDR3 nucleotides: TGTGCCAGCAGTGGCTTAGGACAGGGGGTTTCACCCCTCCACTTT. Its protein product is CASSGLGQGVSPLHF. Full variable domain (missing parts from reference TRBV28 and TRBJ1-6): DVKVTQSSRYLVKRTGEKVFLECVQDMDHENMFWYRQDPGLGLRLIYFSYDVKMKEKGDIPEGYSVSREKKERFSLILESASTNQTSMYLCASSGLGQGVSPLHFGNGTRLTVT.

V gene TRBV19 combines with J gene TRBJ2-7; D gene ambiguous. The CDR3 contains 12 residues. Trimming left V 4 bases short and J 6 bases short, with 10 bases between. Germline V CDR1 and CDR2: LNHDA, SQIVND (reference sequence). Here the CDR3 reads CASSSAYAEQYF. The DNA of the CDR3 is TGTGCCAGTAGTAGTGCCTACGCCGAGCAGTACTTC.

V gene TRBV20-1 combines with J gene TRBJ2-7; D is unclear. Germline V gene data show CDR1 as DFQATT and CDR2 as SNEGSKA (reference sequence). V lost 3 bases, J lost 5 bases, and 14 bases lay in between. The CDR3 is made up of 13 amino acids. CDR3 loop: CSASYRRGDEQYF. CDR3 nucleotides: TGCAGTGCTAGTTACCGACGAGGCGACGAGCAGTACTTC.

The V and J genes are TRBV30 and TRBJ1-3, with 8 positions matching TRBD1. V dropped 6 bases and J dropped 4; count of bases not matched to a gene: 2. The CDR3 covers 12 residues. Germline CDR1 is GTSNPN and CDR2 is SVGIG (reference sequence). The CDR3 sequence is CACRGPGNTIYF. The CDR3 region has the DNA TGTGCCTGCAGGGGGCCAGGAAACACCATATATTTT.

The chain links TRBV6-5 to TRBJ1-2, with D maybe TRBD1 (5 bases). Per germline, CDR1 MNHEY and CDR2 SVGAGI. The V end was cut by 7 bases, the J end by 2 bases, with 8 bases between. The CDR3 has 12 amino acids. The CDR3 coding sequence is TGTGCCAGCATGGGGGGGAACTATGGCTACACCTTC. Translation gives CASMGGNYGYTF.

J is TRBJ1-1 and V is TRBV7-8; 10 bases line up with TRBD1. The germline V gene has CDR1 SGHVS and CDR2 FQNEAQ. CDR3 length equals 15 residues. V was pared by 6 bases and J by 7 bases, with 11 bases of the junction left unmatched. Written as DNA, the CDR3 is TGTGCCAGCAGAGAAACTCGGACAGGGGGTTTTGAAGCTTTCTTT. Residues: CASRETRTGGFEAFF.

This rearrangement joins TRBV5-1 to TRBJ1-1; the match to TRBD1 covers 7 bases. Germline CDR1 SGHRS, CDR2 YFSETQ. V was clipped by 0 bases and J by 1 base; unmatched bases: 6. CDR3 length equals 16 residues. The CDR3 DNA sequence: TGCGCCAGCAGCTTGGGGACAGGCTCAGGGAACACTGAAGCTTTCTTT. Protein product: CASSLGTGSGNTEAFF. Full variable domain (outside the CDR3, taken from reference TRBV5-1 and TRBJ1-1): KAGVTQTPRYLIKTRGQQVTLSCSPISGHRSVSWYQQTPGQGLQFLFEYFSETQRNKGNFPGRFSGRQFSNSRSEMNVSTLELGDSALYLCASSLGTGSGNTEAFFGQGTRLTVV.

The genes are TRBV7-2 and TRBJ2-5; 7 nucleotides match TRBD2. Germline V gives CDR1 SGHTA, CDR2 FQGNSA. V trimming: 3 bases; J trimming: 1 base; junction bases outside the gene matches: 5. The CDR3 contains 15 residues. CDR3 sequence reads: CASSFQAGPQETQYF. The CDR3 coding sequence is TGTGCCAGCAGCTTCCAAGCGGGACCCCAAGAGACCCAGTACTTC.

The chain combines TRBV9 with TRBJ1-2; D not resolved. Germline CDR1 and CDR2: SGDLS and YYNGEE. This CDR3 has 13 residues. V gave up 3 bases and J gave up 8 bases, with 14 bases separating them. In DNA, the CDR3 is TGTGCCAGCAGCGCGTCGACAATCCACGGCTACACCTTC. Translated, it gives CASSASTIHGYTF.

V usage is TRBV6-2 or TRBV6-3 and J usage is TRBJ2-1; 7 bases map to TRBD2. CDR1 and CDR2 from the germline V gene are MNHEY and SVGEGT. The V and J ends lost 0 bases and 2 bases, in that order; junction bases with no gene match: 4. The CDR3 contains 16 residues. CDR3 in DNA: TGTGCCAGCAGTTACTCGACCAGCGGGACCTACAATGAGCAGTTCTTC. The encoded protein is CASSYSTSGTYNEQFF.

The chain is built from TRBV4-1 and TRBJ2-7; a weak D match, TRBD2 (5 bases). The CDR3 consists of 15 residues. The ends were cut back, 0 bases at V and 2 bases at J, with 11 bases in the middle. Looked up from germline, CDR1 is MGHRA and CDR2 is YSYEKL. DNA for the CDR3: TGCGCCAGCAGCCAAGAGTGGGGAGAACCCTACGAGCAGTACTTC. Encoded protein: CASSQEWGEPYEQYF.